This passage covers 25 T cell receptor beta chains from one sample sequenced in a study of cytomegalovirus exposure and HLA in healthy donors. The PCR ran on 60 Vbeta and 13 Jbeta primers. Profiled with immunoSEQ multiplex PCR; TCRdb holds only in-frame clones, not every one. The repertoire holds roughly 140,000 clones, with approximately 79% as singletons. Material for sequencing was PBMCs. Receptors were obtained from a woman aged 25 to 39 in good health and CMV-seronegative.

This clone was seen a handful of times. This chain uses TRBV6-5 with TRBJ1-4; 7 bases agree with TRBD1. Germline CDR1 reads MNHEY; CDR2 reads SVGAGI. Trimming at V came to 6 bases and at J to 5 bases, leaving 6 bases not matched to a gene. The CDR3 loop spans 14 amino acids. The CDR3 is CASSRGQLNEKLFF. The DNA for the CDR3 is TGTGCCAGCAGCCGGGGACAGTTGAATGAAAAACTGTTTTTT.

The rearrangement joins TRBV7-9 to TRBJ1-1; D not certain. Trimming removed 6 bases at V and 4 bases at J, with 12 bases between. This CDR3 spans 13 amino acids. Germline lookup yields CDR1 SEHNR and CDR2 FQNEAQ (reference sequence). This chain's CDR3 is CASRLDSSTEAFF. CDR3 nucleotide sequence: TGTGCCAGCAGACTGGACTCTAGCACTGAAGCTTTCTTT.

The genes are TRBV7-2 and TRBJ1-2, with a tentative D call TRBD1 (6 bases). Germline V gene sequence: CDR1 SGHTA, CDR2 FQGNSA. This CDR3 contains 16 residues. The V and J ends lost 2 bases and 5 bases respectively, with 18 bases between them. DNA of the CDR3: TGTGCCAGCAGCTTACTAGTCTGGGGACAACCTTATGGCTACACCTTC. Protein: CASSLLVWGQPYGYTF.

The J gene is TRBJ2-1, the V gene TRBV19; D unclear. The CDR3 has 12 residues. CDR1 and CDR2 from the germline V gene are LNHDA and SQIVND (reference sequence). V lost 3 bases, J lost 5 bases, and 5 bases lay in between. The CDR3 reads CASSMTNNEQFF. The CDR3 nucleotides are TGTGCCAGTAGTATGACAAACAATGAGCAGTTCTTC.

The chain combines TRBV6-6 with TRBJ1-1; maybe TRBD1 (5 bases). V lost 4 bases to trimming and J lost 1 base, with 13 bases between them. This CDR3 region has 15 residues. The germline V gene encodes CDR1 MNHNY and CDR2 SVGAGI (reference sequence). CDR3 DNA sequence: TGTGCCAGCAGTTTAGCTGGGGCAGGGAACACTGAAGCTTTCTTT. As protein: CASSLAGAGNTEAFF.

The chain has TRBV7-2 and TRBJ2-5; maybe TRBD2 (7 bases). This CDR3 has 17 amino acids. Germline V gene data show CDR1 as SGHTA and CDR2 as FQGNSA. V gave up 2 bases and J gave up 5 bases, with 21 bases separating them. The CDR3 loop reads CASSLSFGGGGRETQYF. The CDR3 nucleotides are TGTGCCAGCAGCTTATCTTTCGGAGGGGGGGGCCGGGAGACCCAGTACTTC.

This chain's CDR3 is CASSLAQFEAFF. DNA for the CDR3: TGTGCCAGCAGCTTGGCTCAGTTTGAAGCTTTCTTT. The chain links TRBV5-5 to TRBJ1-1; D is ambiguous. V gave up 0 bases and J gave up 7 bases, with 7 bases separating them. This CDR3 spans 12 amino acids. Germline V gives CDR1 SGHKS, CDR2 YYEKEE (reference sequence). The whole variable domain, filled in from reference TRBV5-5 and TRBJ1-1, reads DAGVTQSPTHLIKTRGQQVTLRCSPISGHKSVSWYQQVLGQGPQFIFQYYEKEERGRGNFPDRFSARQFPNYSSELNVNALLLGDSALYLCASSLAQFEAFFGQGTRLTVV.

The chain couples TRBV5-4 to TRBJ1-3; TRBD1 matches at 10 bases. This CDR3 has 17 residues. V lost 2 bases, J lost 3 bases, and 8 bases stayed unmatched. Germline CDR1 reads SGHNT; CDR2 reads YYREEE (reference sequence). CDR3 loop: CASSFRSGTGDGNTIYF. CDR3 DNA sequence: TGTGCCAGCAGCTTCCGGTCCGGGACAGGGGATGGAAACACCATATATTTT.

This chain uses TRBV6-5 with TRBJ2-7; 7 bases agree with TRBD2. CDR3 length: 16 amino acids. The germline gives CDR1 MNHEY, CDR2 SVGAGI. After removal of 0 bases from V and 0 bases from J, the junction contained 5 bases not matched to a gene. CDR3 in amino acids: CASSYSGGGDSYEQYF. CDR3 in DNA: TGTGCCAGCAGTTACTCGGGCGGGGGAGACTCCTACGAGCAGTACTTC.

V and J are TRBV11-2 and TRBJ2-1; 9 nucleotides line up with TRBD2. CDR3 length: 16 amino acids. Germline CDR1 reads SGHAT; CDR2 reads FQNNGV. The ends lost 2 bases at V and 7 bases at J; junction bases unmatched: 9. The CDR3 sequence: CASSLNPLAGINEQFF. The CDR3 DNA reads TGTGCCAGCAGCTTAAATCCGCTAGCGGGGATAAATGAGCAGTTCTTC.

The genes are TRBV7-8 and TRBJ1-1; D might be TRBD1 (6 bases). Per the germline V gene, CDR1 is SGHVS and CDR2 is FQNEAQ. The CDR3 spans 14 residues. Trimming removed 1 base at V and 5 bases at J, with 11 bases between. CDR3 bases: TGTGCCAGCAGCTTAGGAGAAGGGGGTACTGAAGCTTTCTTT. Its translation: CASSLGEGGTEAFF.

J is TRBJ1-6 and V is TRBV25-1; D is perhaps TRBD1 (5 bases). Germline lookup yields CDR1 MGHDK and CDR2 SYGVNS. The CDR3 runs to 16 residues. Trimming stripped 7 bases from V and 7 bases from J, with 20 bases between. The CDR3 DNA sequence: TGTGCCAGCAAGTTTTCCGCGGGGACCGGCAATTCACCCCTCCACTTT. Translation gives CASKFSAGTGNSPLHF.

The chain combines TRBV5-1 with TRBJ2-1; D gene unclear. V gave up 0 bases and J gave up 4 bases, with 11 bases separating them. The CDR3 has 15 amino acids. Looked up from germline, CDR1 is SGHRS and CDR2 is YFSETQ. The CDR3 is CASSLEPHEYNEQFF. In DNA, the CDR3 is TGCGCCAGCAGCTTGGAGCCCCACGAATACAATGAGCAGTTCTTC.

V gene TRBV6-6 combines with J gene TRBJ1-2, with a tentative D call TRBD1 (5 bases). This CDR3 is 11 amino acids long. V dropped 4 bases and J dropped 8 bases, with 8 bases sitting between them. Germline V gene data show CDR1 as MNHNY and CDR2 as SVGAGI (reference sequence). The CDR3 spells CASSSTEGYTF. DNA of the CDR3: TGTGCCAGCAGTTCGACAGAGGGCTACACCTTC.

The rearrangement uses TRBV30 and TRBJ2-1, with a weak D call TRBD1 (5 bases). The germline V gene has CDR1 GTSNPN and CDR2 SVGIG (reference sequence). Deletions cut 0 bases from V and 6 bases from J, with 6 bases between. This CDR3 is built from 12 residues. The CDR3 bases are TGTGCCTGGAGTGTCCAGGGCAATGAGCAGTTCTTC. It yields the protein CAWSVQGNEQFF.

V gene TRBV25-1 combines with J gene TRBJ1-5; no clear D. V lost 2 bases, J lost 0 bases, and 11 bases lay in between. The length of the CDR3 is 16 residues. CDR1 and CDR2 (germline): MGHDK, SYGVNS. The CDR3 sequence is CASSEIGDLSNQPQHF. The CDR3 DNA reads TGTGCCAGCAGTGAAATAGGAGATCTTAGCAATCAGCCCCAGCATTTT.

The rearrangement joins TRBV5-5 to TRBJ2-7; 7 nucleotides align to TRBD1. V lost 4 bases, J lost 2 bases, and 6 bases stayed unmatched. This CDR3 region has 14 residues. Germline-derived CDR1 and CDR2 are SGHKS and YYEKEE (reference sequence). The CDR3 sequence is CASSRDSLTYEQYF. Here the CDR3 DNA reads TGTGCCAGCAGCCGGGACAGTCTGACCTACGAGCAGTACTTC.

The V call is TRBV7-3, the J call TRBJ1-1; 7 nucleotides agree with TRBD1. The V gene end was trimmed by 2 bases and the J gene end by 5 bases; junction bases not matched to a gene: 5. CDR1 and CDR2 (germline): SGHTA, FQGTGA. This CDR3 is 14 amino acids long. CDR3 sequence: CASSLAGGRTEAFF. As DNA, the CDR3 is TGTGCCAGCAGCTTAGCAGGGGGGAGGACTGAAGCTTTCTTT.

In DNA form, the CDR3 reads TGCGCCAGCAGCCAAGAGTCCAGGGGGTATACTGAAGCTTTCTTT. Its translation: CASSQESRGYTEAFF. The rearrangement joins TRBV4-1 to TRBJ1-1; TRBD1 aligns across 7 bases. Germline V lookup: CDR1 MGHRA, CDR2 YSYEKL. The V and J ends lost 0 bases and 5 bases, in that order; junction bases with no gene match: 6. CDR3 length: 15 residues.

The genes are TRBV11-2 and TRBJ1-2; 12 nucleotides align to TRBD1. The CDR3 extends over 15 amino acids. The junction had 6 bases not matched to a gene; V was cut back by 5 bases and J by 5 bases. Germline values: CDR1 SGHAT, CDR2 FQNNGV. The CDR3 is CASSPGTGGLYGYTF. The CDR3 DNA follows: TGTGCCAGCAGCCCCGGGACAGGGGGCTTGTATGGCTACACCTTC.

There are a few counts of this clone. The V call is TRBV9, the J call TRBJ1-6, with D possibly matching TRBD1 (5 bases). Trimming removed 5 bases from V and 6 bases from J, with 18 bases in between. Germline V gives CDR1 SGDLS, CDR2 YYNGEE. The CDR3 has 16 residues. CDR3 protein: CASSDLGEGTNSPLHF. In DNA form, the CDR3 reads TGTGCCAGCAGTGATCTCGGGGAGGGGACTAATTCACCCCTCCACTTT.

This rearrangement joins TRBV18 to TRBJ2-1; the match to TRBD1 covers 8 bases. Per the germline V gene, CDR1 is KGHSH and CDR2 is LQKENI. The CDR3 sequence is 13 residues long. V trimming: 3 bases; J trimming: 7 bases; junction bases outside the gene matches: 2. CDR3 protein: CASSPRQGNEQFF. The CDR3 bases are TGTGCCAGCTCACCCCGACAGGGGAATGAGCAGTTCTTC.

The V call is TRBV7-9, the J call TRBJ2-3; D perhaps matches TRBD2 (6 bases). The germline V gene encodes CDR1 SEHNR and CDR2 FQNEAQ (reference sequence). V gave up 1 base and J gave up 4 bases, with 6 bases separating them. The CDR3 extends over 13 amino acids. The CDR3 region is CASSLGRADTQYF. The CDR3 region has the DNA TGTGCCAGCAGCTTAGGGAGGGCAGATACGCAGTATTTT.

This clone was counted only a few times. Other DNA sequences from this sample encode an identical CDR3 as well. The chain recombines TRBV6-6 with TRBJ1-5, with 7 bases fitting TRBD1. J was trimmed by 4 bases and V by 6 bases; bases with no gene match: 3. This CDR3 has 13 residues. Germline CDR1 reads MNHNY; CDR2 reads SVGAGI (reference sequence). DNA of the CDR3: TGTGCCAGCAGCAGGGGACAGAATCAGCCCCAGCATTTT. Encoded protein: CASSRGQNQPQHF.

The rearrangement links TRBV6-5 to TRBJ1-1; no firm D call. Per the germline V gene, CDR1 is MNHEY and CDR2 is SVGAGI. Trimming removed 2 bases from V and 3 bases from J, with 7 bases in between. This CDR3 region has 13 residues. The CDR3 loop is CASSYEAHTEAFF. DNA of the CDR3: TGTGCCAGCAGTTACGAGGCCCACACTGAAGCTTTCTTT.